Shown below are 14 T cell receptor beta chains from a single sample sequenced in a study of regulatory T cells in long-lasting Graves disease. The time point was: newly diagnosed GD, antithyroid drugs for less than 3 months. PBMC RNA was the source of the TCR library. Both iRepertoire HTBI primers and Arm-PCR of CDR3 regions were used to build the TCR beta libraries. TCRdb independently ran MiXCR on the multiplex PCR reads; one entry per CDR3 protein. Among over 350,000 distinct CDR3 sequences, 12% to 15% were seen once, and the ten largest hold around a sixth. These records were also assigned to another study, of T cells in Graves' hyperthyroidism and ophthalmopathy.

The sequencing used peripheral blood mononuclear cells (PBMCs), collected at new diagnosis, from a patient treated with antithyroid drugs. All receptors come from a woman in her forties or fifties with Graves disease.

The chain carries TRBV10-3 and TRBJ2-7; no definite D call. The CDR3 is 12 residues long. CDR1 is ENHRY and CDR2 is SYGVKD in the germline V gene. V lost 2 bases to trimming and J lost 6 bases, with 8 bases between them. As DNA, the CDR3 is TGTGCCATCAGTGAGGGTAGTTCCGAGCAGTACTTC. Protein: CAISEGSSEQYF.

The J gene is TRBJ1-4, the V gene TRBV6-2 or TRBV6-3; possible D gene TRBD1, 6 bases. This CDR3 has 14 residues. V lost 5 bases and J lost 5, with 12 bases in between. Germline loops: CDR1 MNHEY, CDR2 SVGEGT. CDR3 coding DNA: TGTGCCAGCAGTCCAGGGGTTTGGAATGAAAAACTGTTTTTT. Its protein is CASSPGVWNEKLFF.

This chain connects TRBV15 to TRBJ2-1; D possibly uses TRBD1 or TRBD2 (5 bases each). Trimming took 1 base from V and 2 from J, leaving 15 bases between them. The CDR3 consists of 17 residues. CDR1 LNHNV and CDR2 YYDKDF come from the germline V gene (reference sequence). In DNA form, the CDR3 reads TGTGCCACCAGCAGAGGGGCCGCCAGGGACGCCTACAATGAGCAGTTCTTC. Protein product: CATSRGAARDAYNEQFF. Full variable domain (rest looked up from reference TRBV15 and TRBJ2-1): DAMVIQNPRYQVTQFGKPVTLSCSQTLNHNVMYWYQQKSSQAPKLLFHYYDKDFNNEADTPDNFQSRRPNTSFCFLDIRSPGLGDTAMYLCATSRGAARDAYNEQFFGPGTRLTVL.

The rearrangement uses TRBV2 and TRBJ1-3; TRBD1 might be the D (5 bases). CDR3 size: 14 residues. Germline V gives CDR1 SNHLY, CDR2 FYNNEI. The ends were cut back, 2 bases at V and 3 bases at J, with 8 bases in the middle. CDR3 sequence: CASSEQGVGNTIYF. The CDR3 region has the DNA TGTGCCAGCAGTGAACAAGGGGTTGGAAACACCATATATTTT. The full variable domain, its missing parts supplied by reference TRBV2 and TRBJ1-3, is EPEVTQTPSHQVTQMGQEVILRCVPISNHLYFYWYRQILGQKVEFLVSFYNNEISEKSEIFDDQFSVERPDGSNFTLKIRSTKLEDSAMYFCASSEQGVGNTIYFGEGSWLTVV.

Ten or more counts support this clonotype. This sequence joins TRBV6-5 and TRBJ2-5; D is perhaps TRBD1 (6 bases). V was trimmed by 2 bases and J by 3 bases, leaving 16 bases between them. The CDR3 length is 16 residues. Germline loops: CDR1 MNHEY, CDR2 SVGAGI. CDR3 DNA: TGTGCCAGCAGTTACCTGCAGGGGCGCTTGGAAGAGACCCAGTACTTC. Protein product: CASSYLQGRLEETQYF.

Many counts were recorded for this clonotype. The genes are TRBV7-9 and TRBJ2-3; a possible D gene is TRBD2 (5 bases). The CDR3 extends over 15 amino acids. The germline V and J ends were trimmed by 6 bases and 4 bases, with 17 bases remaining between them. Germline V gives CDR1 SEHNR, CDR2 FQNEAQ (reference sequence). The CDR3 loop is CASRVPAAKADTQYF. In DNA form, the CDR3 reads TGTGCCAGCAGAGTCCCAGCGGCAAAAGCAGATACGCAGTATTTT. Drawing the rest from reference TRBV7-9 and TRBJ2-3, the complete variable domain is DTGVSQNPRHKITKRGQNVTFRCDPISEHNRLYWYRQTLGQGPEFLTYFQNEAQLEKSRLLSDRFSAERPKGSFSTLEIQRTEQGDSAMYLCASRVPAAKADTQYFGPGTRLTVL.

This clonotype was observed many times. V and J are TRBV10-3 and TRBJ2-1; TRBD1 agrees at 7 bases. Germline CDR1 reads ENHRY; CDR2 reads SYGVKD. V was clipped by 7 bases and J by 0 bases; unmatched bases: 3. The CDR3 loop spans 14 amino acids. CDR3 DNA sequence: TGTGCCATCACCGACAGGGTCTCCTACAATGAGCAGTTCTTC. Its translation is CAITDRVSYNEQFF.

The chain carries TRBV20-1 and TRBJ2-3; weak D call: TRBD1 (6 bases). The V gene lost 4 bases and the J gene lost 0 bases, with 17 bases spanning the gap. The CDR3 runs to 16 residues. CDR1 and CDR2 (germline): DFQATT, SNEGSKA (reference sequence). This chain's CDR3 is CSATSYKGQSTDTQYF. The CDR3 DNA is TGCAGTGCTACCTCCTATAAGGGACAAAGCACAGATACGCAGTATTTT.

This clonotype was seen repeatedly, ten times or more. The chain carries TRBV5-1 and TRBJ1-1, with a weak D call TRBD1 (6 bases). CDR3 length equals 13 residues. The V and J ends lost 2 bases and 7 bases respectively, with 12 bases between them. Germline V gene data show CDR1 as SGHRS and CDR2 as YFSETQ. In DNA, the CDR3 is TGCGCCAGCAGCTTCCAAGACAGGAGTGAAGCTTTCTTT. Residues: CASSFQDRSEAFF.

The chain combines TRBV6-1 with TRBJ2-1; maybe TRBD2 (7 bases). The V gene lost 6 bases and the J gene lost 6 bases, with 21 bases spanning the gap. CDR1 is MNHNS and CDR2 is SASEGT in the germline V gene. The CDR3 has 16 residues. CDR3 DNA: TGTGCCAGCAGCCTAGGGGGGGGGGGGGCGGTCAATGAGCAGTTCTTC. It yields the protein CASSLGGGGAVNEQFF.

The V call is TRBV18, the J call TRBJ2-6; TRBD1 matches 7 bases. V lost 2 bases to trimming and J lost 3 bases; unmatched junction nucleotides: 4. CDR1 KGHSH and CDR2 LQKENI come from the germline V gene. The CDR3 is 16 amino acids. The CDR3 DNA follows: TGTGCCAGCTCACCAGACAGGGCTGTTGGGGCCAACGTCCTGACTTTC. Translation gives CASSPDRAVGANVLTF.

The V call is TRBV6-2 or TRBV6-3, the J call TRBJ2-3; TRBD2 matches 13 bases. J was trimmed by 5 bases and V by 6 bases; bases with no gene match: 17. Germline V CDR1 and CDR2: MNHEY, SVGEGT. The CDR3 consists of 19 residues. The CDR3 sequence is CASSLSGQLAGGGGDTQYF. CDR3 bases: TGTGCCAGCAGCCTATCGGGACAACTAGCGGGAGGGGGTGGAGATACGCAGTATTTT.

This clonotype was counted ten times or more. The rearrangement joins TRBV7-3 to TRBJ2-5, with D maybe TRBD2 (6 bases). V dropped 0 bases and J dropped 4 bases, with 12 bases sitting between them. This CDR3 spans 15 amino acids. Germline V gene sequence: CDR1 SGHTA, CDR2 FQGTGA. Here the CDR3 reads CASSLTGLTGETQYF. The CDR3 nucleotides are TGTGCCAGCAGCTTAACCGGACTAACGGGAGAGACCCAGTACTTC.

Many counts were recorded for this clonotype. The chain links TRBV6-1 to TRBJ2-3; the D gene could be TRBD1 or TRBD2 (5 bases each). CDR1 MNHNS and CDR2 SASEGT come from the germline V gene. Deletions cut 5 bases from V and 5 bases from J, with 11 bases between. The CDR3 consists of 13 residues. In nucleotides, the CDR3 is TGTGCCAGCAGTCGCCGGGACGGAGATACGCAGTATTTT. Translating it yields CASSRRDGDTQYF.